The 27 T cell receptor beta chains reported below all come from one sample, sequenced in a study of cytomegalovirus exposure and HLA in healthy donors. The PCR was carried out with 60 Vbeta primers and 13 Jbeta primers. The repertoire was sequenced with immunoSEQ multiplex PCR; TCRdb's copy has only in-frame clones and lacks some. The sample includes roughly 52,000 clones, about four fifths of them seen just once. The sample was PBMCs. The source is a female donor in good health and CMV-seronegative.

The chain links TRBV18 to TRBJ1-4, with D perhaps TRBD1 (6 bases). The germline V gene has CDR1 KGHSH and CDR2 LQKENI. The CDR3 runs 12 residues. V was trimmed by 3 bases and J by 12 bases, leaving 11 bases between them. CDR3 loop: CASSPIQGELFF. The CDR3 region has the DNA TGTGCCAGCTCACCGATACAGGGAGAACTGTTTTTT.

The chain is built from TRBV9 and TRBJ2-1; 12 nucleotides line up with TRBD2. The CDR3 contains 16 residues. The V segment lost 0 bases and the J segment 7 bases; nucleotides outside the gene matches: 5. The germline V gene has CDR1 SGDLS and CDR2 YYNGEE. CDR3 DNA sequence: TGTGCCAGCAGCGTAGCCCCTAGCGGGGGGGTGAATGAGCAGTTCTTC. This encodes CASSVAPSGGVNEQFF.

The gene calls are TRBV9 and TRBJ2-7; 8 positions agree with TRBD1. Germline V gives CDR1 SGDLS, CDR2 YYNGEE. The CDR3 covers 14 residues. V trimming: 0 bases; J trimming: 7 bases; junction bases outside the gene matches: 6. Written as DNA, the CDR3 is TGTGCCAGCAGCGTAGACCAGGGGGCGAGAGAGCAGTACTTC. This encodes CASSVDQGAREQYF.

DNA for the CDR3: TGTGCCAGCAGCTCCGTCAGGGGGGACAGGTCCTATGGCTACACCTTC. Translating gives CASSSVRGDRSYGYTF. The genes are TRBV11-2 and TRBJ1-2; 8 nucleotides match TRBD1. Germline V gene sequence: CDR1 SGHAT, CDR2 FQNNGV. CDR3 length equals 16 residues. V lost 4 bases and J lost 4; bases outside the gene matches: 11.

The V call is TRBV4-2, the J call TRBJ1-5, with a tentative D call TRBD1 (5 bases). V was cut by 0 bases and J by 5 bases, with 5 bases left in between. Germline V gene sequence: CDR1 LGHNA, CDR2 YNFKEQ. This CDR3 is 13 amino acids long. CDR3: CASSQDRDQPQHF. The CDR3 DNA reads TGTGCCAGCAGCCAAGACAGGGATCAGCCCCAGCATTTT.

The CDR3 DNA reads TGTGCCAGCAGTGAAAGGGCTAGCGGGGGCCGAAACACCGGGGAGCTGTTTTTT. Residues: CASSERASGGRNTGELFF. The chain combines TRBV6-1 with TRBJ2-2, with 10 bases matching TRBD2. The trim removed 2 bases at V and 2 bases at J, leaving 8 bases unmatched. This CDR3 region has 18 residues. The V gene's germline CDR1 is MNHNS and CDR2 SASEGT.

This chain links TRBV18 with TRBJ1-2, with a tentative D call TRBD1 (6 bases). The CDR3 covers 14 residues. Germline V CDR1 and CDR2: KGHSH, LQKENI. The V gene lost 2 bases and the J gene lost 2 bases, with 9 bases spanning the gap. The CDR3 coding sequence is TGTGCCAGCTCACCAAGACAGGCGAACTATGGCTACACCTTC. As protein: CASSPRQANYGYTF.

The gene calls are TRBV5-4 and TRBJ2-7; D not certain. Trimming left V 0 bases short and J 0 bases short, with 7 bases between. CDR1 and CDR2 (germline): SGHNT, YYREEE (reference sequence). The length of the CDR3 is 14 residues. The CDR3 sequence: CASSLEYSSYEQYF. As DNA, the CDR3 is TGTGCCAGCAGCTTGGAGTACAGCTCCTACGAGCAGTACTTC.

The CDR3 nucleotides read TGTGCCAGCAGCACTTACAGGGGCTACAATGAGCAGTTCTTC. It is translated as CASSTYRGYNEQFF. The V and J genes are TRBV7-2 and TRBJ2-1, with 7 bases fitting TRBD1. This CDR3 is built from 14 residues. Germline CDR1 reads SGHTA; CDR2 reads FQGNSA. J lost 3 bases, V lost 5 bases, and 4 bases had no gene match.

The chain carries TRBV11-3 and TRBJ2-5, with D maybe TRBD1 (6 bases). This CDR3 comprises 13 residues. Germline V gene lookup returns CDR1 SGHNT and CDR2 YENEEA. Trimming took 8 bases from V and 5 from J, leaving 15 bases between them. CDR3 in amino acids: CASGKAGDETQYF. The DNA for the CDR3 is TGTGCCAGCGGAAAAGCAGGGGATGAGACCCAGTACTTC.

The chain employs TRBV5-1 and TRBJ1-4, with a weak D call TRBD1 (5 bases). Germline values: CDR1 SGHRS, CDR2 YFSETQ. The CDR3 totals 18 residues. Trimming took 4 bases from V and 3 from J, leaving 22 bases between them. The CDR3 loop reads CASSPGYAGGYANEKLFF. The CDR3 DNA reads as TGCGCCAGCAGCCCCGGGTATGCGGGGGGTTATGCTAATGAAAAACTGTTTTTT.

The chain carries TRBV27 and TRBJ2-2, with 9 bases matching TRBD1. CDR3 size: 15 residues. Germline V gives CDR1 MNHEY, CDR2 SMNVEV (reference sequence). Unmatched junction bases numbered 4, after V lost 2 bases and J lost 6 bases. In DNA, the CDR3 is TGTGCCAGCAGTTTAATGACAGGGGGGGCCGGGGAGCTGTTTTTT. Its translation: CASSLMTGGAGELFF.

The gene calls are TRBV29-1 and TRBJ1-2; tentatively, D is TRBD1 (6 bases). The CDR3 runs to 14 residues. The V and J ends lost 1 base and 4 bases respectively, with 13 bases between them. Germline CDR1 is SQVTM and CDR2 is ANQGSEA. CDR3 region: CSVEVSDSIYGYTF. CDR3 in DNA: TGCAGCGTTGAAGTATCGGACAGTATCTATGGCTACACCTTC.

J is TRBJ1-5 and V is TRBV19; TRBD1 aligns across 9 bases. This CDR3 is 15 amino acids long. J was trimmed by 1 base and V by 5 bases; bases with no gene match: 3. Germline V CDR1 and CDR2: LNHDA, SQIVND (reference sequence). CDR3 region: CASSWTGVSNQPQHF. The CDR3 DNA is TGTGCCAGTAGTTGGACAGGGGTAAGCAATCAGCCCCAGCATTTT.

This chain links TRBV2 with TRBJ1-2, with unresolved D. Germline values: CDR1 SNHLY, CDR2 FYNNEI. The CDR3 extends over 13 amino acids. The V end was cut by 1 base, the J end by 4 bases, with 7 bases between. For the CDR3, the DNA is TGTGCCAGCAGTGAAGATCTCCTCTATGGCTACACCTTC. Residues: CASSEDLLYGYTF.

This clone has only a few counts. This rearrangement joins TRBV6-4 to TRBJ2-2; 9 nucleotides align to TRBD2. V trimming: 3 bases; J trimming: 4 bases; junction bases outside the gene matches: 3. The CDR3 is made up of 15 amino acids. CDR1 and CDR2 from the germline V gene are MRHNA and SNTAGT. The CDR3 here is CASSEAGGSTGELFF. The CDR3 coding sequence is TGTGCCAGCAGTGAAGCGGGGGGCTCCACCGGGGAGCTGTTTTTT.

V and J are TRBV15 and TRBJ1-1; D not resolved. CDR3 length: 15 amino acids. Germline CDR1 reads LNHNV; CDR2 reads YYDKDF (reference sequence). Trimming stripped 0 bases from V and 3 bases from J, with 11 bases between. The CDR3 DNA reads as TGTGCCACCAGCAGAGATCGGGGAGGGTACACTGAAGCTTTCTTT. Residues: CATSRDRGGYTEAFF.

The CDR3 DNA follows: TGTGCCAGCAGCTTAAAGGGGCCTACCTTCACCGGGGAGCTGTTTTTT. Translating it yields CASSLKGPTFTGELFF. The chain carries TRBV7-3 and TRBJ2-2; D is perhaps TRBD1 (5 bases). CDR1 is SGHTA, CDR2 FQGTGA, per germline. The V end was cut by 1 base, the J end by 4 bases, with 13 bases between. The CDR3 totals 16 residues. The whole variable domain, filled in from reference TRBV7-3 and TRBJ2-2, reads GAGVSQTPSNKVTEKGKYVELRCDPISGHTALYWYRQSLGQGPEFLIYFQGTGAADDSGLPNDRFFAVRPEGSVSTLKIQRTERGDSAVYLCASSLKGPTFTGELFFGEGSRLTVL.

V and J are TRBV6-6 and TRBJ1-5; perhaps TRBD1 as D (5 bases). Germline-derived CDR1 and CDR2 are MNHNY and SVGAGI (reference sequence). Trimming took off 5 bases at V and 5 bases at J, with 16 bases between the two ends. CDR3 length: 15 amino acids. CDR3 nucleotides: TGTGCCAGCAGTCCCCTGGGGAGGGGCGATCAGCCCCAGCATTTT. Its protein is CASSPLGRGDQPQHF.

The chain employs TRBV27 and TRBJ2-1, with 8 bases lining up with TRBD2. J gave up 12 bases and V 6 bases, and 7 bases lay outside the gene matches. The CDR3 runs 12 residues. Germline CDR1 reads MNHEY; CDR2 reads SMNVEV (reference sequence). The CDR3 nucleotides read TGTGCCAGCAGCCGTAGCGGGGTTGGGCAGTTCTTC. Its translation: CASSRSGVGQFF.

The chain carries TRBV9 and TRBJ2-3; the D gene is possibly TRBD1 (5 bases). This CDR3 contains 14 residues. Trimming shortened V by 1 base and J by 1 base, and 7 bases separated the two germline ends. CDR1 and CDR2 (germline): SGDLS, YYNGEE. In DNA, the CDR3 is TGTGCCAGCAGCGTAACAGGTCGCACAGATACGCAGTATTTT. Its protein is CASSVTGRTDTQYF.

The V gene is TRBV5-1, the J gene TRBJ2-7, with 10 bases identical to TRBD1. V lost 0 bases and J lost 5; bases outside the gene matches: 11. The CDR3 runs to 17 residues. Germline CDR1 and CDR2: SGHRS and YFSETQ. The DNA of the CDR3 is TGCGCCAGCAGCTTGGACATGATGGGACAGGGGAGGAACGAGCAGTACTTC. As protein: CASSLDMMGQGRNEQYF.

The chain carries TRBV6-5 and TRBJ2-7, with 7 bases aligning to TRBD1. V lost 0 bases and J lost 2; bases outside the gene matches: 4. This CDR3 has 15 amino acids. CDR1 and CDR2 from the germline V gene are MNHEY and SVGAGI. The DNA of the CDR3 is TGTGCCAGCAGTTACTCGGCGGACAGGACCTACGAGCAGTACTTC. Residues: CASSYSADRTYEQYF.

The chain carries TRBV2 and TRBJ2-2, with 9 bases aligning to TRBD1. V was pared by 3 bases and J by 7 bases, with 3 bases of the junction left unmatched. The length of the CDR3 is 14 residues. Germline values: CDR1 SNHLY, CDR2 FYNNEI. Here the CDR3 reads CASSDGTGNGELFF. CDR3 nucleotide sequence: TGTGCCAGCAGTGACGGGACAGGGAACGGGGAGCTGTTTTTT.

The chain links TRBV18 to TRBJ2-6; 10 bases are a match to TRBD1. CDR3 length equals 17 residues. Losses at the gene ends were 3 bases for V and 0 bases for J; bases not matched to a gene: 2. From germline, CDR1 is KGHSH and CDR2 LQKENI. The CDR3 loop reads CASSPGQGRSGANVLTF. CDR3 DNA sequence: TGTGCCAGCTCACCGGGACAGGGGCGCTCTGGGGCCAACGTCCTGACTTTC.

The gene calls are TRBV25-1 and TRBJ2-5; the match to TRBD2 covers 7 bases. The end of the DNA aligns better with TRBJ2-7, so the J call may be wrong. Germline-derived CDR1 and CDR2 are MGHDK and SYGVNS. The CDR3 runs to 15 residues. The CDR3 spells CASSEIGGGIYEQYF. Written as DNA, the CDR3 is TGTGCCAGCAGTGAAATTGGCGGGGGAATCTACGAGCAGTACTTC.

The chain carries TRBV30 and TRBJ1-1; D unresolved. The germline V and J ends were trimmed by 0 bases and 6 bases, with 17 bases remaining between them. The germline CDR1 and CDR2 sequences are GTSNPN and SVGIG (reference sequence). The CDR3 runs to 15 residues. The CDR3 DNA follows: TGTGCCTGGAGTGTACCCACGACAACCCGACCTGAAGCTTTCTTT. It is translated as CAWSVPTTTRPEAFF. Based on the CDR3 plus reference TRBV30 and TRBJ1-1, the full variable domain is SQTIHQWPATLVQPVGSPLSLECTVEGTSNPNLYWYRQAAGRGLQLLFYSVGIGQISSEVPQNLSASRPQDRQFILSSKKLLLSDSGFYLCAWSVPTTTRPEAFFGQGTRLTVV.